The 2 T cell receptor beta chains listed next were all sequenced from one sample in a study of cytomegalovirus exposure and HLA in healthy donors. The PCR was carried out with 60 Vbeta primers and 13 Jbeta primers. Method: immunoSEQ multiplex PCR; TCRdb's copy keeps in-frame clones and lacks some. The sample has about 120,000 clones, over 75% seen once. What was sequenced was PBMCs. The receptors shown here come from a human donor in good health.

This clone has just a few counts. The CDR3 DNA sequence: TGTGCCAGTAGCGGACGGACAGAAAACACTGAAGCTTTCTTT. It specifies CASSGRTENTEAFF. The chain has TRBV19 and TRBJ1-1; TRBD1 might be the D (6 bases). Per the germline V gene, CDR1 is LNHDA and CDR2 is SQIVND (reference sequence). There are 14 residues in the CDR3. V lost 6 bases and J 2 bases, leaving 13 bases between the germline ends.

The CDR3 is CASSDGTVKMGETQYF. The CDR3 DNA reads TGTGCCAGCAGCGATGGGACAGTCAAAATGGGGGAGACCCAGTACTTC. The chain carries TRBV9 and TRBJ2-5, with 7 nucleotides matching TRBD1. CDR3 length equals 16 residues. V trimming: 3 bases; J trimming: 5 bases; junction bases outside the gene matches: 13. Germline CDR1 reads SGDLS; CDR2 reads YYNGEE.